What follows describes a single T cell receptor beta chain. Authors' processing steps: Using reference gene primer amplification, nucleated cell counts were estimated. Measured with immunoSEQ multiplex PCR; TCRdb has only the in-frame clones, and not every one. The V and J calls and clone size were taken over from that table, and D and trimming were inferred from the DNA. The table lists around 230,000 clones, approximately 87% of them singletons. These data are taken from a study of blood T cell repertoires in COVID-19. Study overall: T cells, B-cell-depleted T cells, or PBMCs supplied cDNA or gDNA.

The germline CDR1 and CDR2 sequences are MNHEY and SVGEGT. V lost 6 bases to trimming and J lost 0 bases; unmatched junction nucleotides: 7. The CDR3 has 16 residues. The genes are TRBV6-2 or TRBV6-3 and TRBJ1-3; TRBD1 matches at 8 bases. Specimen: peripheral blood. This TCR derives from a woman in her seventies with active or convalescent COVID-19. The CDR3, as DNA: TGTGCCAGCAGCCGGACAGGGCCGATCTCTGGAAACACCATATATTTT. Protein: CASSRTGPISGNTIYF.